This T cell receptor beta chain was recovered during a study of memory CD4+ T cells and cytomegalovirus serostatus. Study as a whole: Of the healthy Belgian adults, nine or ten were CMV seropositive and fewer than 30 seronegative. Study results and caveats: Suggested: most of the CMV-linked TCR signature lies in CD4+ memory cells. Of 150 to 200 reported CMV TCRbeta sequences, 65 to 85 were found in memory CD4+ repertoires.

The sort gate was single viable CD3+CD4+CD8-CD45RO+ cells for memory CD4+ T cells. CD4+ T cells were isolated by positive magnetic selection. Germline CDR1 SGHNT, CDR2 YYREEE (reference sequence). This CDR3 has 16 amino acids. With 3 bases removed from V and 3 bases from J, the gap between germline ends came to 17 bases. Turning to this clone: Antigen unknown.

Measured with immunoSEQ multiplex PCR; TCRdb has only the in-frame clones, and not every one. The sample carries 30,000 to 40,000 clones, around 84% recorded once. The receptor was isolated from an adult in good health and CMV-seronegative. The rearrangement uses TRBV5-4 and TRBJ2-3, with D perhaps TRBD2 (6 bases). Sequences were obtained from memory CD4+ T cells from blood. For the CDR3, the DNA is TGTGCCAGCAGCTCGAGAGCAACCGGGGGAACAGATACGCAGTATTTT. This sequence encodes CASSSRATGGTDTQYF.